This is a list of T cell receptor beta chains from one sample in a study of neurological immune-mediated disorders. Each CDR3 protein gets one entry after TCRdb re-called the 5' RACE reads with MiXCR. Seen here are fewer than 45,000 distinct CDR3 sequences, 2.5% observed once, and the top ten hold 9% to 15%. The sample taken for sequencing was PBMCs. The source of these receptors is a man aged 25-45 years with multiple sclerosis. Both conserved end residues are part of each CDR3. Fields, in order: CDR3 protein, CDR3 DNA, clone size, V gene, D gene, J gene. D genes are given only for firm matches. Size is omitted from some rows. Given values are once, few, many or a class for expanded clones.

CDR3aa: CSARETGGETQYF
CDR3nt: TGCAGTGCTAGAGAAACAGGGGGAGAGACCCAGTACTTC
abundance: many
v_gene: TRBV20-1
d_gene: TRBD1
j_gene: TRBJ2-5

CDR3aa: CATIPGQLHSNQPQHF
CDR3nt: TGTGCCACCATCCCGGGACAACTACATAGCAATCAGCCCCAGCATTTT
abundance: many
v_gene: TRBV24-1
d_gene: NA
j_gene: TRBJ1-5

CDR3aa: CASSGGTTYNEQFF
CDR3nt: TGCGCCAGCAGCGGCGGGACCACCTACAATGAGCAGTTCTTC
abundance: many
v_gene: TRBV5-1
d_gene: NA
j_gene: TRBJ2-1

CDR3aa: CASSLVHLETQYF
CDR3nt: TGTGCCAGCAGCTTAGTACACCTGGAGACCCAGTACTTC
abundance: NA
v_gene: TRBV7-6
d_gene: NA
j_gene: TRBJ2-5

CDR3aa: CASSPLRDGYEQYF
CDR3nt: TGTGCCAGCAGCCCTCTGCGCGACGGCTACGAGCAGTACTTC
abundance: many
v_gene: TRBV9
d_gene: NA
j_gene: TRBJ2-7

CDR3aa: CASSLVADGQFF
CDR3nt: TGTGCCAGCAGTTTGGTAGCTGATGGGCAGTTCTTC
abundance: many
v_gene: TRBV12-3/TRBV12-4
d_gene: NA
j_gene: TRBJ2-1

CDR3aa: CASSLATGVEAFF
CDR3nt: TGTGCCAGCAGTTTAGCCACAGGAGTTGAAGCTTTCTTT
abundance: many
v_gene: TRBV27
d_gene: NA
j_gene: TRBJ1-1

CDR3aa: CSAREIGGESYNEQFF
CDR3nt: TGCAGTGCTAGAGAGATTGGAGGGGAATCATACAATGAGCAGTTCTTC
abundance: many
v_gene: TRBV20-1
d_gene: NA
j_gene: TRBJ2-1

CDR3aa: CSALYPNTGELFF
CDR3nt: TGCAGTGCCCTTTATCCGAACACCGGGGAGCTGTTTTTT
abundance: many
v_gene: TRBV20-1
d_gene: NA
j_gene: TRBJ2-2

CDR3aa: CASSQRQTSSYEQYF
CDR3nt: TGTGCCAGCAGCCAGCGTCAGACTAGTTCCTACGAGCAGTACTTC
abundance: many
v_gene: TRBV4-2
d_gene: NA
j_gene: TRBJ2-7

CDR3aa: CASSFGQNQPQHF
CDR3nt: TGTGCCAGCAGCTTCGGGCAAAATCAGCCCCAGCATTTT
abundance: many
v_gene: TRBV7-2
d_gene: NA
j_gene: TRBJ1-5

CDR3aa: CASGPGFSYNEQFF
CDR3nt: TGCGCCAGCGGACCGGGGTTCTCCTACAATGAGCAGTTCTTC
abundance: many
v_gene: TRBV4-1
d_gene: NA
j_gene: TRBJ2-1

CDR3aa: CASSPRGGTPETQYF
CDR3nt: TGTGCCAGCAGCCCGAGGGGGGGCACTCCAGAGACCCAGTACTTC
abundance: many
v_gene: TRBV7-2
d_gene: NA
j_gene: TRBJ2-5

CDR3aa: CASSLSGRDNNEQFF
CDR3nt: TGTGCCAGCAGTCTCAGCGGGAGGGACAACAATGAGCAGTTCTTC
abundance: many
v_gene: TRBV28
d_gene: TRBD2
j_gene: TRBJ2-1

CDR3aa: CASSLDRGDQPQHF
CDR3nt: TGTGCCAGCAGTCTGGACAGGGGGGATCAGCCCCAGCATTTT
abundance: many
v_gene: TRBV6-1
d_gene: TRBD1
j_gene: TRBJ1-5

CDR3aa: CSASRGGFYEQYF
CDR3nt: TGCAGTGCATCCAGGGGGGGCTTCTACGAGCAGTACTTC
abundance: many
v_gene: TRBV20-1
d_gene: NA
j_gene: TRBJ2-7

CDR3aa: CASKNGNYEQYF
CDR3nt: TGCGCCAGCAAAAACGGGAACTACGAGCAGTACTTC
abundance: many
v_gene: TRBV5-1
d_gene: NA
j_gene: TRBJ2-7

CDR3aa: CASSPPGAGTTQYF
CDR3nt: TGTGCCAGCAGCCCCCCAGGCGCGGGGACCACGCAGTATTTT
abundance: many
v_gene: TRBV7-3
d_gene: NA
j_gene: TRBJ2-3

CDR3aa: CSALERLDTQYF
CDR3nt: TGCAGTGCCCTGGAGAGACTTGATACGCAGTATTTT
abundance: many
v_gene: TRBV20-1
d_gene: NA
j_gene: TRBJ2-3

CDR3aa: CSARDNNSPLHF
CDR3nt: TGCAGTGCTAGGGACAATAATTCACCCCTCCACTTT
abundance: many
v_gene: TRBV20-1
d_gene: NA
j_gene: TRBJ1-6

CDR3aa: CASSLVAAGAYEQYF
CDR3nt: TGTGCCAGCAGTTTGGTGGCTGCGGGTGCCTACGAGCAGTACTTC
abundance: many
v_gene: TRBV27
d_gene: NA
j_gene: TRBJ2-7

CDR3aa: CASSRTANTEAFF
CDR3nt: TGTGCCAGCAGTCGGACGGCGAACACTGAAGCTTTCTTT
abundance: many
v_gene: TRBV12-3/TRBV12-4
d_gene: NA
j_gene: TRBJ1-1

CDR3aa: CASSRTGVTEAFF
CDR3nt: TGTGCCAGCAGCCGGACAGGGGTTACTGAAGCTTTCTTT
abundance: NA
v_gene: TRBV3-1
d_gene: TRBD1
j_gene: TRBJ1-1